The 15 T cell receptor beta chains given below trace back to one sample, sequenced in a study of technical replicates of blood from several donors. Here immunoSEQ multiplex PCR was the method, and the copy in TCRdb shows in-frame clones only, minus some. The sample includes 65,000 to 95,000 clones, approximately 97% of them seen just once. Input material: T cells isolated from PBMCs. The receptors come from a human donor in good health.

V usage is TRBV5-5 and J usage is TRBJ1-1; possibly TRBD1 for D (6 bases). CDR3 length: 13 residues. Trimming took off 3 bases at V and 11 bases at J, with 17 bases between the two ends. Germline loops: CDR1 SGHKS, CDR2 YYEKEE (reference sequence). CDR3 amino acids: CASSYRAPWVAFF. The CDR3 coding sequence is TGTGCCAGCAGCTACAGGGCCCCGTGGGTGGCTTTCTTT.

With respect to this clone: The junction departs from the called germline gene at one end, perhaps through a read error. The chain is built from TRBV28 and TRBJ1-2; D call uncertain. CDR1 is MDHEN and CDR2 is SYDVKM in the germline V gene. CDR3 length: 16 amino acids. The chain's CDR3 is CASGFATKFRSDGYTF. The CDR3 DNA reads as TGTGCCAGCGGTTTCGCAACCAAGTTCAGATCCGATGGCTACACCTTC.

This chain uses TRBV28 with TRBJ2-3; D not resolved. Germline V gene lookup returns CDR1 MDHEN and CDR2 SYDVKM. The CDR3 totals 13 residues. Trimming pared 7 bases from V and 2 bases from J, leaving 10 bases between. The CDR3 DNA is TGTGCCAGCAACCTCCAGTTCACAGATACGCAGTATTTT. It specifies CASNLQFTDTQYF.

The CDR3 region has the DNA TGTGCCAGCAGCCGGACATATGGAGCTTTCTTT. This sequence encodes CASSRTYGAFF. The chain couples TRBV28 to TRBJ1-1, with a weak D call TRBD1 (5 bases). Deletions cut 6 bases from V and 10 bases from J, with 12 bases between. This CDR3 comprises 11 residues. Per the germline V gene, CDR1 is MDHEN and CDR2 is SYDVKM.

This chain joins TRBV5-1 and TRBJ2-3; D gene uncertain. Germline V gene lookup returns CDR1 SGHRS and CDR2 YFSETQ. This CDR3 region has 17 residues. The V and J ends lost 2 bases and 0 bases respectively, with 16 bases between them. The CDR3 loop is CASSFRLGLSSTDTQYF. CDR3 sequence (DNA): TGCGCCAGCAGCTTCCGGCTTGGGCTTTCTAGCACAGATACGCAGTATTTT.

The chain carries TRBV4-1 and TRBJ2-3; TRBD1 matches 9 bases. V lost 4 bases, J lost 1 base, and 6 bases stayed unmatched. CDR3 length equals 16 residues. Germline V gene sequence: CDR1 MGHRA, CDR2 YSYEKL. The DNA of the CDR3 is TGCGCCAGCAGCCGACAGGGGGATAGCCGCACAGATACGCAGTATTTT. This translates into CASSRQGDSRTDTQYF.

The gene calls are TRBV6-1 and TRBJ1-4; D remains ambiguous. V was shortened by 2 bases and J by 5 bases, with 9 bases between the two germline ends. Per the germline V gene, CDR1 is MNHNS and CDR2 is SASEGT. This CDR3 has 14 amino acids. The CDR3: CASSEPGRNEKLFF. CDR3 sequence (DNA): TGTGCCAGCAGTGAACCGGGGAGGAATGAAAAACTGTTTTTT.

V gene TRBV25-1 combines with J gene TRBJ2-3; D call uncertain. The CDR3 is 15 amino acids. Germline CDR1 and CDR2: MGHDK and SYGVNS. The V and J ends lost 6 bases and 4 bases respectively, with 17 bases between them. This CDR3 is CASRPLGEAADTQYF. CDR3 sequence (DNA): TGTGCCAGCAGGCCCTTGGGTGAGGCGGCAGATACGCAGTATTTT.

V usage is TRBV7-6 and J usage is TRBJ1-2, with D possibly being TRBD1 (6 bases). Germline V lookup: CDR1 SGHVS, CDR2 FNYEAQ. V lost 2 bases to trimming and J lost 8 bases, with 24 bases between them. This CDR3 has 17 amino acids. CDR3 amino acids: CASSLTSGKQGGSGYTF. Here the CDR3 DNA reads TGTGCCAGCAGCTTAACTTCGGGAAAACAGGGCGGGTCGGGCTACACCTTC.

This chain links TRBV29-1 with TRBJ2-1; 10 bases align to TRBD2. The CDR3 runs 14 residues. Germline trimming cut 8 bases from V and 6 bases from J; bases unmatched to any gene: 10. Germline V gene sequence: CDR1 SQVTM, CDR2 ANQGSEA. The CDR3 coding sequence is TGCAGCTTCCGAACAGCGGGAGGGCCCAATGAGCAGTTCTTC. As protein: CSFRTAGGPNEQFF.

This chain joins TRBV6-5 and TRBJ2-4; possibly TRBD2 for D (6 bases). The CDR3 contains 15 residues. Looked up from germline, CDR1 is MNHEY and CDR2 is SVGAGI. V shed 6 bases and J shed 10 bases, with 22 bases lying between them. The CDR3 bases are TGTGCCAGCAGGCCCCAGGGCAGGGACTTTGATATTCAGTACTTC. Residues: CASRPQGRDFDIQYF.

The rearrangement uses TRBV4-2 and TRBJ1-5, with D maybe TRBD1 (5 bases). CDR1 LGHNA and CDR2 YNFKEQ come from the germline V gene. Trimming pared 0 bases from V and 4 bases from J, leaving 10 bases between. The CDR3 covers 15 residues. CDR3 residues: CASSQDPGMNQPQHF. The DNA of the CDR3 is TGTGCCAGCAGCCAAGATCCAGGGATGAATCAGCCCCAGCATTTT.

The rearrangement uses TRBV7-9 and TRBJ1-2; no clear D gene. The CDR3 loop spans 14 amino acids. V gave up 5 bases and J gave up 3 bases, with 13 bases separating them. Germline V gene lookup returns CDR1 SEHNR and CDR2 FQNEAQ (reference sequence). CDR3: CASSPLGTDYGYTF. Written as DNA, the CDR3 is TGTGCCAGCAGCCCGCTGGGCACTGACTATGGCTACACCTTC.

This rearrangement joins TRBV5-1 to TRBJ1-4, with D unclear. In germline, CDR1 is SGHRS, CDR2 YFSETQ. The CDR3 covers 15 residues. The germline V and J ends were trimmed by 2 bases and 0 bases, with 8 bases remaining between them. The CDR3 region is CASSLGSPTNEKLFF. The CDR3 coding sequence is TGCGCCAGCAGCTTAGGGAGCCCAACTAATGAAAAACTGTTTTTT.

This chain connects TRBV7-9 to TRBJ1-1; D unclear. CDR3 size: 14 residues. Trimming left V 1 base short and J 0 bases short, with 6 bases between. The germline V gene encodes CDR1 SEHNR and CDR2 FQNEAQ (reference sequence). The CDR3 nucleotides read TGTGCCAGCAGCTTAGGGGGAGTGAACACTGAAGCTTTCTTT. The encoded protein is CASSLGGVNTEAFF.